This TCR beta chain was sequenced in a study of blood T cells in healthy people across ages. A second about 6 to 12 cycle PCR used barcoded and J-beta primers. TCRdb independently ran MiXCR on the 5' RACE reads; one entry per CDR3 protein. Here the sample spans around 940,000 distinct CDR3 sequences, roughly 51% being singletons. Per germline, CDR1 ENHRY and CDR2 SYGVKD. J gave up 5 bases and V 8 bases, and 6 bases lay outside the gene matches. CDR3 length: 13 residues. The TCR sequence derives from a woman aged 55-70 years in good health. Material for sequencing was blood. The J gene is TRBJ2-1, the V gene TRBV10-3, with TRBD2 matching 7 bases. The CDR3 nucleotides are TGTGCCATCGCTAGCGGACCTAACAATGAGCAGTTCTTC. Amino acids: CAIASGPNNEQFF.